One sample yielded the 15 T cell receptor beta chains listed below, sequenced in a study of radiotherapy plus CTLA-4 blockade in lung cancer. The table came from immunoSEQ multiplex PCR; TCRdb's copy has only in-frame clones and leaves some out. The top ten hold around 4% of the sample, which has under 3,500 clones, about four fifths seen once. The material sequenced was tumor tissue, taken from a patient treated with radiotherapy plus ipilimumab. Every receptor here comes from a human donor with non-small cell lung cancer that progressed on radiotherapy plus ipilimumab.

This sequence joins TRBV7-6 and TRBJ2-1; D is perhaps TRBD2 (5 bases). The V and J ends lost 8 bases and 9 bases respectively, with 17 bases between them. This CDR3 is 13 amino acids long. In germline, CDR1 is SGHVS, CDR2 FNYEAQ. In DNA, the CDR3 is TGTGCCAGCGGGGTAGCGTCGACCGGTGAGCAGTTCTTC. Protein product: CASGVASTGEQFF.

V and J are TRBV27 and TRBJ2-2, with D possibly being TRBD1 (6 bases). CDR1 and CDR2 (germline): MNHEY, SMNVEV (reference sequence). Trimming took off 7 bases at V and 1 base at J, with 10 bases between the two ends. The CDR3 extends over 14 amino acids. The CDR3 loop is CASIETGNTGELFF. In DNA, the CDR3 is TGTGCCAGCATAGAGACAGGGAACACCGGGGAGCTGTTTTTT.

This chain uses TRBV6-1 with TRBJ2-7; TRBD1 might be the D (6 bases). Germline CDR1 is MNHNS and CDR2 is SASEGT. Between the trimmed V and J ends, which lost 3 bases and 3 bases, there was a span of 12 bases. The CDR3 consists of 14 residues. Here the CDR3 reads CASSEVGGDYEQYF. DNA for the CDR3: TGTGCCAGCAGTGAGGTAGGGGGAGACTACGAGCAGTACTTC.

V and J are TRBV4-2 and TRBJ2-7; D is unclear. The V end was cut by 1 base, the J end by 0 bases, with 7 bases between. Germline CDR1 reads LGHNA; CDR2 reads YNFKEQ. The CDR3 loop spans 14 amino acids. Here the CDR3 reads CASSQGVPSYEQYF. In DNA, the CDR3 is TGTGCCAGCAGCCAAGGGGTACCCTCCTACGAGCAGTACTTC.

This chain joins TRBV6-5 and TRBJ1-5; no reliable D call. With 4 bases removed from V and 0 bases from J, the gap between germline ends came to 7 bases. The germline V gene encodes CDR1 MNHEY and CDR2 SVGAGI. CDR3 length equals 14 residues. CDR3 DNA: TGTGCCAGCAGTTCAGGCTATAGCAATCAGCCCCAGCATTTT. It encodes CASSSGYSNQPQHF.

V is TRBV7-2 and J is TRBJ2-3, with 8 nucleotides matching TRBD2. V lost 3 bases and J lost 6; bases outside the gene matches: 14. The CDR3 totals 17 residues. The germline V gene encodes CDR1 SGHTA and CDR2 FQGNSA. In nucleotides, the CDR3 is TGTGCCAGCAGCTTGGCGTTAGCGGGGTCCGGGTTCGATACGCAGTATTTT. Amino acid sequence: CASSLALAGSGFDTQYF. Full variable domain (remainder filled in from reference TRBV7-2 and TRBJ2-3): GAGVSQSPSNKVTEKGKDVELRCDPISGHTALYWYRQSLGQGLEFLIYFQGNSAPDKSGLPSDRFSAERTGGSVSTLTIQRTQQEDSAVYLCASSLALAGSGFDTQYFGPGTRLTVL.

The CDR3 protein is CASSESNTEAFF. In DNA, the CDR3 is TGCGCCAGCAGTGAGTCGAACACTGAAGCTTTCTTT. The rearrangement links TRBV10-1 to TRBJ1-1; D uncertain. The CDR3 has 12 residues. Germline CDR1 reads WNHNN; CDR2 reads SYGVQD (reference sequence). V was cut by 0 bases and J by 1 base, with 0 bases left in between.

This chain joins TRBV5-1 and TRBJ2-1, with 13 nucleotides matching TRBD2. CDR1 and CDR2 (germline): SGHRS, YFSETQ. The V segment lost 4 bases and the J segment 5 bases; nucleotides outside the gene matches: 3. The CDR3 consists of 15 residues. CDR3 nucleotides: TGCGCCAGCAGCCAAGGACTAGCGGGGGACAATGAGCAGTTCTTC. This encodes CASSQGLAGDNEQFF.

J is TRBJ1-2 and V is TRBV5-1; D might be TRBD1 (6 bases). In germline, CDR1 is SGHRS, CDR2 YFSETQ. The CDR3 is 14 residues long. V was trimmed by 4 bases and J by 4 bases, leaving 14 bases between them. CDR3 loop: CASSTGQHSYGYTF. In DNA form, the CDR3 reads TGCGCCAGCAGCACCGGACAGCACTCCTATGGCTACACCTTC. Full variable domain (missing parts from reference TRBV5-1 and TRBJ1-2): KAGVTQTPRYLIKTRGQQVTLSCSPISGHRSVSWYQQTPGQGLQFLFEYFSETQRNKGNFPGRFSGRQFSNSRSEMNVSTLELGDSALYLCASSTGQHSYGYTFGSGTRLTVV.

The chain is built from TRBV6-5 and TRBJ2-5; a possible D gene is TRBD2 (6 bases). The germline V and J ends were trimmed by 6 bases and 7 bases, with 15 bases remaining between them. The germline gives CDR1 MNHEY, CDR2 SVGAGI. The CDR3 runs 13 residues. CDR3 amino acids: CASSPRAAGTQYF. The CDR3 DNA is TGTGCCAGCAGCCCTCGGGCAGCGGGGACCCAGTACTTC.

Worth noting for this clone: The sample has other DNA sequences that encode this CDR3 too. V gene TRBV27 combines with J gene TRBJ2-7, with 7 bases that match TRBD1. Germline V gene sequence: CDR1 MNHEY, CDR2 SMNVEV (reference sequence). CDR3 size: 15 residues. V shed 6 bases, J shed 3 bases, and the junction held 11 bases outside the gene matches. The CDR3 here is CASRPTGQRNYEQYF. The CDR3 coding sequence is TGTGCCAGCAGACCAACGGGACAGAGAAACTACGAGCAGTACTTC.

CDR3 sequence (DNA): TGTGCCAGCAGCGTAACTCCACGCAGGGGGCTTTCCCCTGGGGCCAACGTCCTGACTTTC. Residues: CASSVTPRRGLSPGANVLTF. The chain carries TRBV9 and TRBJ2-6; 8 nucleotides align to TRBD1. CDR1 and CDR2 from the germline V gene are SGDLS and YYNGEE. This CDR3 region has 20 residues. V was clipped by 1 base and J by 2 bases; unmatched bases: 14. The full variable domain, with the rest looked up from reference TRBV9 and TRBJ2-6, is DSGVTQTPKHLITATGQRVTLRCSPRSGDLSVYWYQQSLDQGLQFLIQYYNGEERAKGNILERFSAQQFPDLHSELNLSSLELGDSALYFCASSVTPRRGLSPGANVLTFGAGSRLTVL.

The rearrangement joins TRBV7-9 to TRBJ1-4; possibly TRBD1 for D (5 bases). Trimming stripped 2 bases from V and 7 bases from J, with 14 bases between. Germline assignment: CDR1 SEHNR and CDR2 FQNEAQ (reference sequence). CDR3 size: 15 residues. The CDR3 protein is CASSLQGTHGEKLFF. The CDR3 coding sequence is TGTGCCAGCAGCTTACAAGGGACCCATGGTGAAAAACTGTTTTTT.

Details on this clone: Other DNA sequences from this sample encode an identical CDR3 as well. The chain combines TRBV19 with TRBJ2-1; no clear D. Germline CDR1 and CDR2: LNHDA and SQIVND (reference sequence). The germline V and J ends were trimmed by 6 bases and 2 bases, with 17 bases remaining between them. The CDR3 consists of 16 residues. CDR3 in amino acids: CASSGTVAQTYNEQFF. The CDR3 DNA follows: TGTGCCAGTAGCGGCACGGTTGCCCAGACCTACAATGAGCAGTTCTTC.

This chain links TRBV4-2 with TRBJ2-2; 9 bases align to TRBD2. The CDR3 covers 17 residues. Germline trimming cut 4 bases from V and 6 bases from J; bases unmatched to any gene: 12. Germline V gene sequence: CDR1 LGHNA, CDR2 YNFKEQ. The CDR3 nucleotides read TGTGCCAGCAGCCCACTTGAAGGCGGGGGGGCCTCCGGGGAGCTGTTTTTT. It specifies CASSPLEGGGASGELFF.